One sample yielded the 25 T cell receptor beta chains listed below, sequenced in a study of T cell changes during pregnancy in multiple sclerosis. Assay used: immunoSEQ multiplex PCR; TCRdb lists only in-frame clones, some missing. The data show 85,000 to 130,000 clones, more than 90% seen once. The material was peripheral blood, obtained in the second trimester of pregnancy. These receptor sequences come from a female donor with multiple sclerosis, enrolled in a pregnancy study.

This chain connects TRBV30 to TRBJ1-2; TRBD1 is a possible D gene (5 bases). The CDR3 is 12 residues long. Trimming pared 0 bases from V and 4 bases from J, leaving 6 bases between. Looked up from germline, CDR1 is GTSNPN and CDR2 is SVGIG (reference sequence). The CDR3, as DNA: TGTGCCTGGAGTGTTCAGGGCTATGGCTACACCTTC. Amino acid sequence: CAWSVQGYGYTF. The whole variable domain, remainder taken from reference TRBV30 and TRBJ1-2, is SQTIHQWPATLVQPVGSPLSLECTVEGTSNPNLYWYRQAAGRGLQLLFYSVGIGQISSEVPQNLSASRPQDRQFILSSKKLLLSDSGFYLCAWSVQGYGYTFGSGTRLTVV.

In this sample, this clone turned up once. The chain is built from TRBV5-1 and TRBJ2-5, with 12 bases fitting TRBD2. Germline V gene sequence: CDR1 SGHRS, CDR2 YFSETQ. There are 17 residues in the CDR3. The trim removed 3 bases at V and 3 bases at J, leaving 9 bases unmatched. Here the CDR3 reads CASSWRLAGESKETQYF. CDR3 DNA: TGCGCCAGCAGCTGGCGACTAGCGGGAGAATCAAAAGAGACCCAGTACTTC.

With respect to this clone: One junction end does not reproduce the germline sequence, and a read error may be involved. V is TRBV11-3 and J is TRBJ2-7; TRBD1 matches at 8 bases. Germline V gives CDR1 SGHNT, CDR2 YENEEA. This CDR3 spans 14 amino acids. The CDR3 nucleotides read TGTGCCAGCAGCCCTGGACAGGGACCCTATGAGCAGTACTTC. Its translation: CASSPGQGPYEQYF.

The chain joins TRBV28 to TRBJ2-2; 14 bases match TRBD2. Germline V gives CDR1 MDHEN, CDR2 SYDVKM. V shed 6 bases and J 8 bases; nucleotides not matched to a gene: 8. CDR3 length equals 16 residues. The DNA for the CDR3 is TGTGCCAGCAGCCTCGGACTAGCGGGAGGAGGTGGGGAGCTGTTTTTT. Its protein product is CASSLGLAGGGGELFF.

The V call is TRBV28, the J call TRBJ2-7; D not resolved. This CDR3 contains 12 residues. Trimming took off 5 bases at V and 2 bases at J, with 7 bases between the two ends. Germline CDR1 is MDHEN and CDR2 is SYDVKM. The CDR3 nucleotides are TGTGCCAGCAGTGACGGAGCCTACGAGCAGTACTTC. This codes for CASSDGAYEQYF.

V gene TRBV6-4 combines with J gene TRBJ2-1; D possibly corresponds to TRBD2 (6 bases). Germline V gene lookup returns CDR1 MRHNA and CDR2 SNTAGT. With 6 bases removed from V and 1 base from J, the gap between germline ends came to 16 bases. The CDR3 totals 16 residues. CDR3 sequence reads: CASSFSPGLSYNEQFF. The CDR3 DNA is TGTGCCAGCAGCTTCTCTCCGGGACTTTCCTACAATGAGCAGTTCTTC.

The chain has TRBV7-2 and TRBJ2-2; possibly TRBD2 for D (5 bases). CDR3 length: 15 residues. V dropped 5 bases and J dropped 0 bases, with 10 bases sitting between them. Germline V gene sequence: CDR1 SGHTA, CDR2 FQGNSA. The CDR3 DNA reads TGTGCCAGCAGCCAAACTAGGGCGAACACCGGGGAGCTGTTTTTT. Translated: CASSQTRANTGELFF.

The chain employs TRBV7-9 and TRBJ1-5; 7 positions match TRBD1. Germline loops: CDR1 SEHNR, CDR2 FQNEAQ (reference sequence). The CDR3 contains 12 residues. The V and J ends lost 2 bases and 14 bases, in that order; junction bases with no gene match: 6. The CDR3, as DNA: TGTGCCAGCAGCTTATCGGCAGGGGGGAAGCATTTT. Translating it yields CASSLSAGGKHF.

The rearrangement uses TRBV2 and TRBJ1-2; D is unresolved. The V end lost 5 bases, the J end lost 5 bases, and 12 bases lay between the germline ends. The germline V gene has CDR1 SNHLY and CDR2 FYNNEI. The CDR3 is made up of 13 amino acids. The DNA of the CDR3 is TGTGCCAGCAGTCCCTTTAGTCCTTATGGCTACACCTTC. This codes for CASSPFSPYGYTF.

This clone has a single count. The gene calls are TRBV5-1 and TRBJ2-7; TRBD2 matches 10 bases. After removal of 2 bases from V and 2 bases from J, the junction contained 4 bases not matched to a gene. The germline gives CDR1 SGHRS, CDR2 YFSETQ. This CDR3 contains 15 residues. CDR3 in amino acids: CASSFRSGRAYEQYF. The CDR3 nucleotides are TGCGCCAGCAGCTTCCGGAGCGGGAGGGCCTACGAGCAGTACTTC.

The chain links TRBV2 to TRBJ2-3, with 10 bases aligning to TRBD2. CDR1 and CDR2 (germline): SNHLY, FYNNEI. The ends lost 6 bases at V and 4 bases at J; junction bases unmatched: 10. This CDR3 has 16 amino acids. The chain's CDR3 is CASRAEQRGGADTQYF. In DNA, the CDR3 is TGTGCCAGCAGGGCCGAACAGCGGGGGGGCGCAGATACGCAGTATTTT.

The rearrangement links TRBV6-6 to TRBJ1-4, with 9 bases aligning to TRBD1. The CDR3 consists of 14 residues. Germline-derived CDR1 and CDR2 are MNHNY and SVGAGI (reference sequence). The V and J ends lost 6 bases and 7 bases, in that order; junction bases with no gene match: 6. CDR3 DNA: TGTGCCAGCAGGCACCCGACAGGGGGTGAAAAACTGTTTTTT. It codes for CASRHPTGGEKLFF.

The J gene is TRBJ1-6, the V gene TRBV9; no clear D gene. The CDR3 totals 14 residues. Trimming pared 7 bases from V and 0 bases from J, leaving 8 bases between. In germline, CDR1 is SGDLS, CDR2 YYNGEE. The CDR3: CASSKSSYNSPLHF. CDR3 coding DNA: TGTGCCAGCTCTAAGAGCTCCTATAATTCACCCCTCCACTTT.

This chain links TRBV28 with TRBJ2-7; possibly TRBD1 for D (5 bases). The CDR3 sequence is 15 residues long. The germline gives CDR1 MDHEN, CDR2 SYDVKM. Trimming took off 6 bases at V and 1 base at J, with 16 bases between the two ends. CDR3 sequence: CASSPWTSFSYEQYF. The CDR3 nucleotides read TGTGCCAGCAGCCCTTGGACAAGCTTTTCCTACGAGCAGTACTTC.

This chain links TRBV29-1 with TRBJ1-2, with 7 bases lining up with TRBD1. The CDR3 sequence is 11 residues long. Germline V gene lookup returns CDR1 SQVTM and CDR2 ANQGSEA. CDR3 protein: CRINTGTENTF. For the CDR3, the DNA is TGCAGAATAAATACCGGGACAGAGAACACCTTC.

In nucleotides, the CDR3 is TGTGCCAGCAGCCGGGACAGATCCTACGAGCAGTACTTC. Protein product: CASSRDRSYEQYF. The chain combines TRBV7-2 with TRBJ2-7; 7 bases agree with TRBD1. Germline trimming cut 5 bases from V and 1 base from J; bases unmatched to any gene: 2. Germline V gene lookup returns CDR1 SGHTA and CDR2 FQGNSA. This CDR3 contains 13 residues.

This sequence joins TRBV2 and TRBJ2-1; TRBD2 matches at 12 bases. The V segment lost 4 bases and the J segment 10 bases; nucleotides outside the gene matches: 11. Germline V lookup: CDR1 SNHLY, CDR2 FYNNEI. The CDR3 has 16 amino acids. Here the CDR3 reads CASSGVGLAGRREQFF. In nucleotides, the CDR3 is TGTGCCAGCAGTGGGGTAGGACTAGCGGGAAGGAGGGAGCAGTTCTTC.

This rearrangement joins TRBV2 to TRBJ2-3; a possible D gene is TRBD2 (6 bases). The CDR3 is 11 residues long. V gave up 5 bases and J gave up 14 bases, with 14 bases separating them. Per the germline V gene, CDR1 is SNHLY and CDR2 is FYNNEI. In DNA, the CDR3 is TGTGCCAGCAGTTCGGGAGCCCATGTGTATTTT. It is translated as CASSSGAHVYF. Together with reference TRBV2 and TRBJ2-3, the CDR3 gives the full variable domain: EPEVTQTPSHQVTQMGQEVILRCVPISNHLYFYWYRQILGQKVEFLVSFYNNEISEKSEIFDDQFSVERPDGSNFTLKIRSTKLEDSAMYFCASSSGAHVYFGPGTRLTVL.

The chain uses TRBV7-3 and TRBJ2-3, with TRBD1 identical over 7 bases. V lost 5 bases to trimming and J lost 3 bases; unmatched junction nucleotides: 11. Germline values: CDR1 SGHTA, CDR2 FQGTGA. The CDR3 covers 16 residues. In DNA form, the CDR3 reads TGTGCCAGCAGCCAGGGGGAGCTTGGGGAAACAGATACGCAGTATTTT. The encoded protein is CASSQGELGETDTQYF. Drawing the rest from reference TRBV7-3 and TRBJ2-3, the complete variable domain is GAGVSQTPSNKVTEKGKYVELRCDPISGHTALYWYRQSLGQGPEFLIYFQGTGAADDSGLPNDRFFAVRPEGSVSTLKIQRTERGDSAVYLCASSQGELGETDTQYFGPGTRLTVL.

The rearrangement uses TRBV6-1 and TRBJ2-5; D is unresolved. Germline V gene data show CDR1 as MNHNS and CDR2 as SASEGT. There are 14 residues in the CDR3. V was trimmed by 1 base and J by 0 bases, leaving 6 bases between them. CDR3 sequence: CASSEGAYQETQYF. CDR3 DNA: TGTGCCAGCAGTGAAGGGGCGTACCAAGAGACCCAGTACTTC.

The chain combines TRBV5-1 with TRBJ2-2, with TRBD2 matching 11 bases. Germline values: CDR1 SGHRS, CDR2 YFSETQ. The CDR3 covers 20 residues. V dropped 3 bases and J dropped 4; count of bases not matched to a gene: 17. Here the CDR3 DNA reads TGCGCCAGCAGCTCAGGTCCGGGACTAGCGGACTACCCTTCCACCGGGGAGCTGTTTTTT. Residues: CASSSGPGLADYPSTGELFF.

V is TRBV7-6 and J is TRBJ2-3, with 10 bases matching TRBD1. The germline V gene has CDR1 SGHVS and CDR2 FNYEAQ. CDR3 size: 20 residues. After removal of 5 bases from V and 2 bases from J, the junction contained 19 bases not matched to a gene. The CDR3 coding sequence is TGTGCCAGCAGCCCCGGGAAGTCCGGGACAGGGGCAGCCCTCACAGATACGCAGTATTTT. Its translation is CASSPGKSGTGAALTDTQYF.

The V call is TRBV27, the J call TRBJ2-7; the D gene is possibly TRBD1 (5 bases). The CDR3 extends over 15 amino acids. Trimming pared 6 bases from V and 6 bases from J, leaving 21 bases between. CDR1 MNHEY and CDR2 SMNVEV come from the germline V gene (reference sequence). CDR3 loop: CASSRLKTVAGEQYF. Here the CDR3 DNA reads TGTGCCAGCAGCCGACTTAAGACAGTGGCCGGCGAGCAGTACTTC.

This chain connects TRBV21-1 to TRBJ2-2; the table gives TRBD1 as D, unverified against the DNA. TRBV21-1 is noted as a pseudogene. The CDR3 covers 15 residues. The CDR3 sequence: CASSKGPGGTGELFF. CDR3 nucleotides: TGTGCCAGCAGCAAAGGACCAGGGGGCACCGGGGAGCTGTTTTTT.

J is TRBJ1-5 and V is TRBV19, with 7 bases lining up with TRBD1. In germline, CDR1 is LNHDA, CDR2 SQIVND (reference sequence). V lost 3 bases to trimming and J lost 0 bases; unmatched junction nucleotides: 8. There are 17 residues in the CDR3. In nucleotides, the CDR3 is TGTGCCAGTAGTATCTCTCACACAGGGGTTAGCAATCAGCCCCAGCATTTT. Its protein product is CASSISHTGVSNQPQHF.